These T cell receptor beta chains were read from a single sample in a study of a mutant IDH1 vaccine in newly diagnosed glioma. Antigen specificity for these receptors is unknown. Measured with immunoSEQ multiplex PCR; TCRdb has only the in-frame clones, and not every one. The table has around 130,000 clones, about four fifths seen once. The source was PBMCs, collected from a glioma patient whose treatment included an IDH1 peptide vaccine. Receptors originate from a man aged 35-49 years with glioma. The CDR3 runs from the conserved cysteine through the conserved F or W. A D gene is named only where the DNA matches it firmly. Where a row states a size, it is once, few, many or the class of an expanded clone; other rows omit it.

v_call	d_call	j_call	clone_size	cdr3_aa	cdr3_nt
TRBV30	NA	TRBJ2-7	NA	CASSGYSSYEQYF	TGTGCCTCGAGCGGGTACAGCTCCTACGAGCAGTACTTC
TRBV6-1	NA	TRBJ2-2	NA	CASTRDPLTGELFF	TGTGCCAGCACCAGAGACCCTTTAACCGGGGAGCTGTTTTTT
TRBV7-2	NA	TRBJ1-3	few	CASSRGSWDTIYF	TGTGCCAGCAGTCGTGGGTCGTGGGACACCATATATTTT
TRBV4-3	NA	TRBJ1-2	NA	CASSPRGRLAYGYTF	TGCGCCAGCAGCCCCCGCGGTCGCCTTGCATATGGCTACACCTTC
TRBV19	NA	TRBJ2-5	NA	CASSRGPPETQYF	TGTGCCAGTAGTAGGGGCCCGCCAGAGACCCAGTACTTC
TRBV6-1	NA	TRBJ2-2	NA	CASSDGGPTRELFF	TGTGCCAGCAGTGATGGGGGGCCTACTAGGGAGCTGTTTTTT
TRBV6-5	NA	TRBJ2-2	NA	CASSYSTVLYTGELFF	TGTGCCAGCAGTTACTCGACGGTGCTCTACACCGGGGAGCTGTTTTTT
TRBV19	NA	TRBJ1-1	NA	CASSIGQGTPNTEAFF	TGTGCCAGTAGTATAGGCCAGGGTACACCCAACACTGAAGCTTTCTTT
TRBV7-8	TRBD1	TRBJ1-2	NA	CASSPELHRGAFQGYTF	TGTGCCAGCAGCCCTGAACTGCACAGGGGCGCCTTCCAGGGCTACACCTTC
TRBV2	NA	TRBJ2-7	NA	CATQEGGVAREQYF	TGTGCCACCCAGGAGGGGGGGGTCGCGAGGGAGCAGTACTTC
TRBV29-1	NA	TRBJ1-5	NA	CSVSGGVVQPQHF	TGCAGCGTTTCGGGGGGGGTAGTTCAGCCCCAGCATTTT
TRBV5-1	TRBD2	TRBJ2-5	NA	CASSLFGGGSGETQYF	TGCGCCAGCAGCTTATTTGGCGGGGGGAGTGGAGAGACCCAGTACTTC
TRBV6-6	NA	TRBJ1-3	few	CASSYEPVLSGNTIYF	TGTGCCAGCAGTTATGAACCAGTACTCTCTGGAAACACCATATATTTT
TRBV19	NA	TRBJ2-7	NA	CASINSEGEQYF	TGTGCCAGTATTAACAGCGAGGGCGAGCAGTACTTC
TRBV19	TRBD1	TRBJ2-7	NA	CASSRDRGKEQYF	TGTGCCAGTAGCCGGGACAGGGGGAAAGAGCAGTACTTC
TRBV27	NA	TRBJ1-5	many	CASSRDPLGQPQHF	TGTGCCAGCAGCCGCGACCCCCTGGGACAGCCCCAGCATTTT
TRBV13	NA	TRBJ2-7	NA	CASSLGGPEGTYEQYF	TGTGCCAGCAGCCTCGGGGGCCCGGAGGGTACCTACGAGCAGTACTTC
TRBV29-1	TRBD2	TRBJ2-7	NA	CSVEGRGAYEQYF	TGCAGCGTTGAGGGGCGGGGGGCCTACGAGCAGTACTTC
TRBV25-1	NA	TRBJ2-1	NA	CASSAYNEQFF	TGTGCCAGCAGTGCGTACAATGAGCAGTTCTTC
TRBV7-6	NA	TRBJ2-4	NA	CASSLDGHVGAKNNIQYF	TGTGCCAGCAGCTTAGACGGACACGTTGGGGCCAAAAACAACATTCAGTACTTC
TRBV19	NA	TRBJ2-5	NA	CASRGGTSQETQYF	TGTGCCAGTAGGGGCGGGACAAGCCAAGAGACCCAGTACTTC
TRBV10-3	TRBD1	TRBJ1-2	NA	CAISEGRQGAGYGYTF	TGTGCCATCAGTGAGGGAAGACAGGGGGCTGGGTATGGCTACACCTTC
TRBV6-5	NA	TRBJ1-2	once	CASSYSDSDGYTF	TGTGCCAGCAGTTACTCGGACAGCGATGGCTACACCTTC
TRBV9	TRBD2	TRBJ2-2	NA	CASSVTSGPRTGELFF	TGTGCCAGCAGCGTCACTAGCGGTCCACGCACCGGGGAGCTGTTTTTT
TRBV5-4	TRBD1	TRBJ2-7	NA	CASSLGDRVYEQYF	TGTGCCAGCAGCTTGGGGGACAGGGTCTACGAGCAGTACTTC
TRBV7-8	TRBD1	TRBJ2-7	NA	CASSLAGQSYEQYF	TGTGCCAGCAGCTTAGCGGGACAGTCCTACGAGCAGTACTTC
TRBV11-3	NA	TRBJ2-1	NA	CASSLDGYNEQFF	TGTGCCAGCAGCTTAGATGGTTACAATGAGCAGTTCTTC
TRBV30	NA	TRBJ2-7	NA	CAWSRGSPYEQYF	TGTGCCTGGAGCCGAGGGTCCCCCTACGAGCAGTACTTC
TRBV7-2	TRBD1	TRBJ1-3	NA	CASSVGQGRFSGNTIYF	TGTGCCAGCAGCGTCGGACAGGGACGATTCTCTGGAAACACCATATATTTT
TRBV4-3	NA	TRBJ1-5	once	CASSQDRRGNQPQHF	TGCGCCAGCAGCCAAGATCGACGGGGCAATCAGCCCCAGCATTTT
TRBV5-1	NA	TRBJ2-7	NA	CASNEPGTYEQYF	TGCGCCAGCAACGAACCCGGGACCTACGAGCAGTACTTC
TRBV6-6	NA	TRBJ2-3	NA	CASSYPGAADTQYF	TGTGCCAGCAGTTACCCGGGAGCTGCAGATACGCAGTATTTT
TRBV11-2	NA	TRBJ1-4	NA	CASRWGVANEKLFF	TGTGCCAGCAGGTGGGGGGTAGCTAATGAAAAACTGTTTTTT
TRBV11-2	TRBD1	TRBJ1-3	few	CASSRGTGGFSGNTIYF	TGTGCCAGCAGCCGGGGGACAGGTGGATTCTCTGGAAACACCATATATTTT
TRBV2	NA	TRBJ1-1	few	CASSVGGTTEAFF	TGTGCCAGCAGTGTTGGAGGAACCACTGAAGCTTTCTTT
TRBV28	NA	TRBJ2-7	NA	CASSPRGTYEQYF	TGTGCCAGCAGCCCCCGGGGGACCTACGAGCAGTACTTC
TRBV6-5	TRBD2	TRBJ2-7	NA	CASSRTGGEQYF	TGTGCCAGCAGCCGCACCGGGGGGGAGCAGTACTTC
TRBV4-3	TRBD1	TRBJ1-1	NA	CASSTRTGGTEAFF	TGCGCCAGCAGCACCCGTACAGGGGGCACTGAAGCTTTCTTT
TRBV5-1	NA	TRBJ2-3	NA	CASRTATDTDTQYF	TGCGCCAGCCGGACTGCCACTGACACAGATACGCAGTATTTT
TRBV7-2	NA	TRBJ2-2	NA	CASSLVGGTRELFF	TGTGCCAGCAGCTTAGTAGGAGGGACCAGGGAGCTGTTTTTT
TRBV4-3	NA	TRBJ2-1	NA	CASSQGTRTHNEQFF	TGCGCCAGCAGCCAAGGTACGCGGACCCACAATGAGCAGTTCTTC